The T cell receptor (beta chain) described here comes from a study of T cell repertoires in cytomegalovirus infection (dated by TCRdb to the late 2010s). For context, the study as a whole: The HLA type of each donor mattered for the analysis, because public TCR beta signatures pointed to carriage of CMV infection along with the matching HLA type. On the study overall, not on this receptor specifically: Cumulative frequency of public TCR beta family members discriminated carriers of CMV infection plus the relevant HLA type in this cohort and an independent approximately 350-donor cohort. In the ex vivo response, HLA-C-restricted CMV-specific TCR beta clonotypes were dominant, and in two of eight donors the single most frequent clonotype came from this HLA-C-restricted group.

Sequencing was carried out with an Illumina HiSeq 1500. TCRdb reprocessed the public reads (quality trimming at Q25 with fastp, clone calling with MiXCR) and kept in-frame beta chains. Entries are consolidated by CDR3 protein sequence, retaining the most common genes and DNA. For this sample there are roughly 760,000 distinct CDR3 sequences; approximately 34% appear just once. 2.5% to 3.5% of the sample is held by the ten biggest clonotypes. Via the germline V gene (reference sequence), CDR1 is SEHNR and CDR2 FQNEAQ. The CDR3 covers 15 residues, taking in both the cysteine and the phenylalanine. Only the CDR3 DNA stays, 45 bases, in frame from base 1. In the case of this clonotype: It has no known antigen specificity. One junction end disagrees with the germline gene, perhaps due to a read error.

Sequencing input: PBMCs. The rearrangement combines TRBV7-9 with TRBJ1-1, with no confidently assigned D gene. This receptor was obtained from a human donor in good health (CMV status not recorded). Some clones in this sample may be carry-over from other donors' samples. The CDR3 reads CASSPLDRLKTEAFF. The DNA sequence follows: TGTGCCAGCAGCCCCCTGGACCGCCTGAAGACTGAAGCTTTCTTT.